This entry concerns a single T cell receptor (beta chain). Antigen specificity is unknown. 5'RACE with constant-segment primers yielded barcoded, UMI-tagged TCR alpha and TCR beta cDNA libraries. TCRdb reanalysed the 5' RACE reads using MiXCR and keeps one entry per CDR3 protein. The table has around 510,000 distinct CDR3 sequences, roughly 22% seen once. The data are from a study of T-cell memory formation after mild COVID-19. General study points: While clones contracting from day 15 to 85 were balanced between CD4 and CD8, later expanders leaned CD4+.

The V end was cut by 6 bases, the J end by 1 base, with 12 bases between. Germline V gene data show CDR1 as MNHEY and CDR2 as SMNVEV (reference sequence). The CDR3 is 14 residues long. This TCR was sampled from an adult woman who had mild COVID-19 (a few samples of this study predate the infection). Cell type and time point are not known. The chain carries TRBV27 and TRBJ1-1, with no clear D. Source material: PBMCs or a T cell subset sorted from them (not recorded which). The CDR3 loop reads CASRPNWGNTEAFF. DNA for the CDR3: TGTGCCAGCAGGCCGAATTGGGGGAACACTGAAGCTTTCTTT.